This note documents a single TCR beta chain sequence. In the authors' workflow: Amplification of reference gene primers was used by the study to estimate nucleated cell counts. The method was immunoSEQ multiplex PCR; TCRdb's version includes in-frame clones alone and lacks a portion of them. For V, J and clone size, that table is used; D and trimming come from the DNA. The table includes approximately 19,000 clones, roughly 90% detected once. CDR3 length equals 15 residues. Germline V gene sequence: CDR1 MNHEY, CDR2 SMNVEV (reference sequence). V dropped 4 bases and J dropped 2; count of bases not matched to a gene: 1. The data derive from a study of blood T cell repertoires in COVID-19. Study-wide context: Some COVID-19 samples were acute and others convalescent; all came from the United States, Italy and Spain.

The receptor comes from a human donor in a cohort sampled during active COVID-19. J is TRBJ2-1 and V is TRBV27; the match to TRBD1 covers 11 bases. The specimen sequenced was peripheral blood. CDR3 coding DNA: TGTGCCAGCAGTTCGGGACAGGGGGCCTACAATGAGCAGTTCTTC. Its translation: CASSSGQGAYNEQFF.